The 17 T cell receptor beta chains presented below share a single source sample, sequenced in a study of cytomegalovirus exposure and HLA in healthy donors. PCR amplification relied on 60 Vbeta primers (plus 13 Jbeta primers). Assay: immunoSEQ multiplex PCR; the TCRdb copy retains only in-frame clones and omits some. The repertoire holds 100,000 to 150,000 clones, with 81% as singletons. Sequenced: PBMCs. The receptors shown here come from a man between 18 and 35 years old in good health and CMV-seronegative.

This chain links TRBV29-1 with TRBJ2-4, with D tentatively TRBD2 (6 bases). This CDR3 has 22 residues. Germline assignment: CDR1 SQVTM and CDR2 ANQGSEA. V was shortened by 0 bases and J by 5 bases, with 35 bases between the two germline ends. The DNA for the CDR3 is TGCAGCGTTGAAGATAAGGGACTTAAATACCCTAGTAATGACCCACGCCAAAACATTCAGTACTTC. Protein sequence: CSVEDKGLKYPSNDPRQNIQYF.

The genes are TRBV5-1 and TRBJ2-4, with 11 bases fitting TRBD2. Germline lookup yields CDR1 SGHRS and CDR2 YFSETQ. CDR3 length equals 14 residues. The V gene end was trimmed by 2 bases and the J gene end by 8 bases; junction bases not matched to a gene: 3. CDR3: CASSFSGGVDIQYF. As DNA, the CDR3 is TGCGCCAGCAGCTTTAGCGGGGGGGTAGACATTCAGTACTTC.

This chain uses TRBV2 with TRBJ1-2; 8 bases fit TRBD1. This CDR3 has 13 amino acids. CDR1 is SNHLY and CDR2 is FYNNEI in the germline V gene. V was pared by 5 bases and J by 7 bases, with 6 bases of the junction left unmatched. The CDR3 DNA reads TGTGCCAGCAGTCTTGGACAGGGTGGTGGCTACACCTTC. This sequence encodes CASSLGQGGGYTF.

This clone was recorded at least ten times. This chain connects TRBV9 to TRBJ1-4; the D gene is possibly TRBD1 (6 bases). Per germline, CDR1 SGDLS and CDR2 YYNGEE. Trimming shortened V by 4 bases and J by 8 bases, and 15 bases separated the two germline ends. The CDR3 is 14 amino acids. DNA for the CDR3: TGTGCCAGCAGCTCGGGGGGCCCAGGGGAAAAACTGTTTTTT. It translates to CASSSGGPGEKLFF.

The genes are TRBV6-5 and TRBJ1-4; D is ambiguous. This CDR3 comprises 11 residues. Per germline, CDR1 MNHEY and CDR2 SVGAGI. Trimming took off 6 bases at V and 5 bases at J, with 4 bases between the two ends. CDR3 nucleotide sequence: TGTGCCAGCAGCTCGAATGAAAAACTGTTTTTT. Residues: CASSSNEKLFF.

V gene TRBV18 combines with J gene TRBJ2-7; 8 nucleotides line up with TRBD2. Per germline, CDR1 KGHSH and CDR2 LQKENI. The CDR3 has 16 amino acids. Germline trimming cut 6 bases from V and 2 bases from J; bases unmatched to any gene: 12. The CDR3 loop is CASSIAEGGGPYEQYF. The CDR3 DNA is TGTGCCAGCTCTATAGCGGAAGGCGGGGGGCCCTACGAGCAGTACTTC.

Here the CDR3 DNA reads TGTGCCAGCAGCCGGGGGAGCTCGGGGAAGGATTCACCCCTCCACTTT. Translating it yields CASSRGSSGKDSPLHF. The chain employs TRBV5-4 and TRBJ1-6; tentative D call: TRBD1 (5 bases). This CDR3 region has 16 residues. Trimming removed 4 bases at V and 8 bases at J, with 19 bases between. The germline gives CDR1 SGHNT, CDR2 YYREEE (reference sequence).

CDR3 in DNA: TGTGCCAGCAGCTTAACACCGGGAACCGGTGAGCAGTTCTTC. Translated, it gives CASSLTPGTGEQFF. The gene calls are TRBV7-3 and TRBJ2-1; tentative D call: TRBD2 (5 bases). V gave up 0 bases and J gave up 9 bases, with 12 bases separating them. This CDR3 is built from 14 residues. Looked up from germline, CDR1 is SGHTA and CDR2 is FQGTGA.

This clone occurred a few times. The V gene is TRBV4-3, the J gene TRBJ2-1; 11 bases fit TRBD2. V lost 4 bases, J lost 4 bases, and 6 bases stayed unmatched. The CDR3 is made up of 16 amino acids. The germline V gene has CDR1 LGHNA and CDR2 YSLEER. This CDR3 reads CASSLETSGGYNEQFF. The CDR3 coding sequence is TGCGCCAGCAGCCTGGAAACTAGCGGGGGATACAATGAGCAGTTCTTC.

The V gene is TRBV9, the J gene TRBJ1-2, with 7 bases aligning to TRBD1. Trimming took 0 bases from V and 6 from J; bases not matched to a gene: 5. Germline CDR1 reads SGDLS; CDR2 reads YYNGEE. The CDR3 loop spans 14 amino acids. The DNA of the CDR3 is TGTGCCAGCAGCGTAGGGTCAGGGGGTGATGGCTACACCTTC. Translating it yields CASSVGSGGDGYTF. Full variable domain (remainder filled in from reference TRBV9 and TRBJ1-2): DSGVTQTPKHLITATGQRVTLRCSPRSGDLSVYWYQQSLDQGLQFLIQYYNGEERAKGNILERFSAQQFPDLHSELNLSSLELGDSALYFCASSVGSGGDGYTFGSGTRLTVV.

V usage is TRBV5-1 and J usage is TRBJ1-4; perhaps TRBD1 as D (6 bases). Deletions cut 0 bases from V and 6 bases from J, with 9 bases between. Germline CDR1 SGHRS, CDR2 YFSETQ. CDR3 length equals 14 residues. CDR3 coding DNA: TGCGCCAGCAGCTTGGGGACAGTCGATGAAAAACTGTTTTTT. Its protein is CASSLGTVDEKLFF.

V usage is TRBV19 and J usage is TRBJ2-5; the match to TRBD1 covers 9 bases. With V trimmed by 10 bases and J by 4 bases, 16 bases remained unmatched. The CDR3 spans 16 residues. CDR1 LNHDA and CDR2 SQIVND come from the germline V gene (reference sequence). The DNA for the CDR3 is TGTGCCACTACTCATTCCGGGACAGGGCCATCAGAGACCCAGTACTTC. Its translation is CATTHSGTGPSETQYF.

The CDR3 reads CASSLKAGGLGNTEAFF. CDR3 bases: TGCGCCAGCAGCTTAAAGGCAGGGGGACTGGGAAACACTGAAGCTTTCTTT. The chain recombines TRBV5-1 with TRBJ1-1, with TRBD1 matching over 7 bases. V shed 2 bases, J shed 2 bases, and the junction held 12 bases outside the gene matches. The germline V gene encodes CDR1 SGHRS and CDR2 YFSETQ. This CDR3 contains 17 residues.

V and J are TRBV6-4 and TRBJ1-6, with D unclear. V was shortened by 3 bases and J by 0 bases, with 18 bases between the two germline ends. Germline CDR1 reads MRHNA; CDR2 reads SNTAGT. The length of the CDR3 is 19 residues. The CDR3 nucleotides read TGTGCCAGCAGTGAGATCGCGAACGTCCCGAGCTCCTATAATTCACCCCTCCACTTT. Translation: CASSEIANVPSSYNSPLHF.

The chain uses TRBV10-3 and TRBJ2-7; D is possibly TRBD2 (9 bases). V was cut by 6 bases and J by 0 bases, with 18 bases left in between. The CDR3 extends over 16 amino acids. In germline, CDR1 is ENHRY, CDR2 SYGVKD. The CDR3 loop reads CAIRAGGTGNSYEQYF. The CDR3 DNA follows: TGTGCCATCAGGGCGGGGGGGACAGGAAACTCCTACGAGCAGTACTTC.

The chain uses TRBV6-1 and TRBJ2-7; TRBD1 matches at 8 bases. J gave up 2 bases and V 4 bases, and 4 bases lay outside the gene matches. The CDR3 extends over 14 amino acids. Germline assignment: CDR1 MNHNS and CDR2 SASEGT. CDR3 in DNA: TGTGCCAGCAGTGCTCGACAGGGGACCTACGAGCAGTACTTC. Translation: CASSARQGTYEQYF.

The V call is TRBV19, the J call TRBJ2-2, with 7 bases lining up with TRBD1. The CDR3 runs 14 residues. The germline V gene has CDR1 LNHDA and CDR2 SQIVND (reference sequence). The trim removed 6 bases at V and 3 bases at J, leaving 4 bases unmatched. CDR3 amino acids: CASRDRPDTGELFF. The CDR3, as DNA: TGTGCCAGTAGGGACAGGCCCGACACCGGGGAGCTGTTTTTT.